This T cell receptor beta chain came from a study of T cell clonotyping in hematopoietic cell transplantation. Generated by immunoSEQ multiplex PCR, the TCRdb table keeps only in-frame clones and is missing some. Of over 25,000 clones listed, 80% to 95% were seen once; the top ten hold about 11%. The material was PBMCs, obtained 100 days after allogeneic stem cell transplant. This clonotype was obtained from a female patient aged 50 to 65 who had an allogeneic stem cell transplant from a related donor, so the T cells may come from the graft donor. Some clones in this sample may be carry-over from other donors' samples.

The CDR3 nucleotides read TGTGCCAGCACTGAGGGACACCTATTTCAGCCCCAGCATTTT. This codes for CASTEGHLFQPQHF. The V gene is TRBV6-1, the J gene TRBJ1-5; TRBD1 might be the D (6 bases). The CDR3 has 14 residues. Germline-derived CDR1 and CDR2 are MNHNS and SASEGT. Trimming left V 7 bases short and J 6 bases short, with 16 bases between.